Sequencing of this T cell receptor (beta chain) was carried out in a study of PD-1 blockade in classical Hodgkin lymphoma. The study, taken as a whole, reports: The diversity seen at baseline in complete responders resembled that of newly diagnosed patients.

Details on this clone: Its antigen is as yet unknown.

Produced via immunoSEQ multiplex PCR; TCRdb's table is partial and in-frame only. The repertoire holds 9,000 to 13,000 clones, with 70% to 80% as singletons. After autologous stem cell transplantation all patients relapsed, and prior brentuximab vedotin exposure differed between cohorts. Each best response was a complete response, a partial response or progressive disease. Germline V lookup: CDR1 GTSNPN, CDR2 SVGIG (reference sequence). The ends were cut back, 2 bases at V and 6 bases at J, with 11 bases in the middle. CDR3 length equals 12 residues. The V and J genes are TRBV30 and TRBJ2-7; D unresolved. The starting material was peripheral blood mononuclear cells (PBMCs), obtained before the second cycle of nivolumab. The source is a human donor with classical Hodgkin lymphoma. CDR3 sequence: CAWSLPSGEQYF. CDR3 nucleotide sequence: TGTGCCTGGAGTCTTCCCTCGGGCGAGCAGTACTTC.